The rows below give T cell receptor beta chains drawn from one sample of a study of response to subunit inactivated influenza vaccine. TCRdb re-called the RT-PCR reads with MiXCR, one entry per CDR3 protein. This table has 430,000 or so distinct CDR3 sequences, over 9.5% appearing once. The source material was PBMCs from blood, sampled 40 to 50 days after vaccination. Source of these receptors: a man in his fifties who received an inactivated influenza vaccine. CDR3s include the opening cysteine and the closing phenylalanine or tryptophan. The order of the fields is J gene, D gene, clone size, V gene, CDR3 protein, CDR3 DNA. A D gene is named only where the DNA matches it firmly. Expanded clones are given a class, and other clones once, few, many or no size at all.

J: TRBJ1-1; D: NA; size: NA; V: TRBV3-1; CDR3: CAGSQGGTGSSEAFF; DNA: TGTGCCGGCAGCCAAGGGGGTACAGGGTCATCAGAAGCTTTCTTT
J: TRBJ2-7; D: NA; size: many; V: TRBV20-1; CDR3: CSASDVAELSYEQYF; DNA: TGCAGTGCTAGTGATGTGGCAGAGCTGTCCTACGAGCAGTACTTC
J: TRBJ2-3; D: NA; size: few; V: TRBV27; CDR3: CASSTYPSTDTQYF; DNA: TGTGCCAGCAGTACCTACCCTAGCACAGATACGCAGTATTTT
J: TRBJ1-1; D: TRBD1; size: many; V: TRBV20-1; CDR3: CSAPGTGPAMNTEAFF; DNA: TGCAGTGCTCCAGGGACAGGGCCGGCCATGAACACTGAAGCTTTCTTT
J: TRBJ2-4; D: TRBD1; size: many; V: TRBV12-3/TRBV12-4; CDR3: CASYQWGQGKNIQYF; DNA: TGTGCCAGTTACCAATGGGGACAGGGCAAAAACATTCAGTACTTC
J: TRBJ2-3; D: NA; size: many; V: TRBV20-1; CDR3: CSVEVAATDTQYF; DNA: TGCAGTGTGGAGGTAGCGGCGACAGATACGCAGTATTTT
J: TRBJ2-7; D: NA; size: once; V: TRBV5-1; CDR3: CASSLYPSGGGDYEQHF; DNA: TGCGCCAGCAGCCTCTATCCCTCAGGGGGAGGGGACTACGAGCAGCACTTC
J: TRBJ2-3; D: TRBD2; size: NA; V: TRBV27; CDR3: CATGRTWNTDTQYF; DNA: TGTGCCACCGGGAGGACCTGGAACACAGATACGCAGTATTTT
J: TRBJ1-3; D: NA; size: few; V: TRBV18; CDR3: CASSPPGQPGNTIYF; DNA: TGTGCCAGCTCACCACCCGGACAGCCTGGAAACACCATATATTTT
J: TRBJ2-1; D: NA; size: NA; V: TRBV6-1; CDR3: CASSGQTKYEQFF; DNA: TGTGCCAGCAGTGGCCAGACTAAGTATGAGCAGTTCTTC
J: TRBJ2-1; D: NA; size: NA; V: TRBV12-3/TRBV12-4; CDR3: CASRLRNEQFF; DNA: TGTGCCAGCAGACTCAGAAATGAGCAGTTCTTC
J: TRBJ2-4; D: TRBD2; size: few; V: TRBV4-3; CDR3: CASSQGALAGDIQYF; DNA: TGCGCCAGCAGCCAAGGTGCTCTAGCGGGAGACATTCAGTACTTC
J: TRBJ2-5; D: NA; size: NA; V: TRBV5-5; CDR3: CASSSRYQETQYF; DNA: TGTGCCAGCAGCTCCCGGTACCAAGAGACCCAGTACTTC
J: TRBJ1-3; D: NA; size: few; V: TRBV7-8; CDR3: CASSPDRQSSGNTIYF; DNA: TGTGCCAGCAGCCCGGACAGACAGAGCTCTGGAAACACCATATATTTT
J: TRBJ2-4; D: TRBD2; size: few; V: TRBV7-9; CDR3: CASSSGLAGGPDIQYF; DNA: TGTGCCAGCAGCTCGGGACTAGCGGGAGGGCCCGACATTCAGTACTTC
J: TRBJ2-1; D: NA; size: NA; V: TRBV7-9; CDR3: CASVSNEQFF; DNA: TGTGCCAGCGTATCCAATGAGCAGTTCTTC
J: TRBJ1-1; D: TRBD1; size: NA; V: TRBV5-1; CDR3: CASSIGNTGVTEAFF; DNA: TGCGCCAGCAGCATAGGAAATACAGGGGTCACTGAAGCTTTCTTT
J: TRBJ2-7; D: NA; size: few; V: TRBV6-2/TRBV6-3; CDR3: CATKRQTLTWGPYEQYF; DNA: TGTGCCACCAAAAGGCAGACACTTACCTGGGGCCCATACGAGCAGTACTTC
J: TRBJ2-3; D: NA; size: NA; V: TRBV4-1; CDR3: CASSQDWGDTQYF; DNA: TGCGCCAGCAGCCAAGATTGGGGGGATACGCAGTATTTT
J: TRBJ2-2; D: TRBD2; size: NA; V: TRBV4-3; CDR3: CASSQDAVAGVVRTGELFF; DNA: TGCGCCAGCAGCCAAGATGCGGTAGCGGGAGTAGTTCGCACCGGGGAGCTGTTTTTT
J: TRBJ2-6; D: NA; size: NA; V: TRBV20-1; CDR3: CSARDKGGSGANVLTF; DNA: TGCAGTGCTAGAGATAAGGGAGGCTCTGGGGCCAACGTCCTGACTTTC
J: TRBJ2-1; D: TRBD2; size: few; V: TRBV10-2; CDR3: CASRPGLASLSSYNEQFF; DNA: TGCGCCAGCAGACCGGGACTAGCTTCCCTCAGCTCCTACAATGAGCAGTTCTTC
J: TRBJ2-1; D: NA; size: few; V: TRBV5-6; CDR3: CASSTQLLANEQFF; DNA: TGTGCCAGCAGCACCCAACTCCTAGCGAATGAGCAGTTCTTC
J: TRBJ2-2; D: NA; size: NA; V: TRBV20-1; CDR3: CSARDLARAGELSF; DNA: TGCAGTGCTAGGGACCTAGCGAGGGCCGGGGAGCTGTCTTTT
J: TRBJ2-1; D: NA; size: many; V: TRBV6-2/TRBV6-3; CDR3: CASTFNRFGNEQFF; DNA: TGTGCCAGCACCTTCAATAGGTTCGGAAATGAGCAGTTCTTC
J: TRBJ2-1; D: NA; size: many; V: TRBV7-8; CDR3: CASSLNFYNEQFF; DNA: TGTGCCAGCAGCTTAAACTTCTACAATGAGCAGTTCTTC
J: TRBJ2-3; D: TRBD1; size: few; V: TRBV6-5; CDR3: CASRGQGGTQYF; DNA: TGTGCCAGCAGGGGACAGGGGGGTACGCAGTATTTT
J: TRBJ2-1; D: NA; size: few; V: TRBV7-9; CDR3: CASSRRVVNEQFF; DNA: TGTGCCAGCAGCCGCCGGGTTGTCAATGAGCAGTTCTTC
J: TRBJ1-3; D: TRBD1; size: many; V: TRBV6-1; CDR3: CASSPGQGIGNTIYF; DNA: TGTGCCAGCAGTCCGGGACAGGGGATCGGAAACACCATATATTTT
J: TRBJ2-5; D: NA; size: few; V: TRBV2; CDR3: CASSLRTGQETQYF; DNA: TGTGCCAGCAGTCTAAGGACGGGGCAAGAGACCCAGTACTTC
J: TRBJ2-3; D: NA; size: many; V: TRBV14; CDR3: CASSHPKDRRGTDTQYF; DNA: TGTGCCAGCAGCCACCCAAAGGACAGACGCGGCACAGATACGCAGTATTTT
J: TRBJ2-3; D: NA; size: few; V: TRBV29-1; CDR3: CSVAGRGTLTDTQYF; DNA: TGCAGCGTTGCCGGCCGGGGTACCCTCACAGATACGCAGTATTTT
J: TRBJ1-3; D: NA; size: many; V: TRBV5-6; CDR3: CASSSRSGNTIYF; DNA: TGTGCCAGCAGCTCCCGTTCTGGAAACACCATATATTTT
J: TRBJ1-1; D: TRBD1; size: few; V: TRBV25-1; CDR3: CASSEAGGLHTEAFF; DNA: TGTGCCAGCAGTGAGGCAGGGGGCCTACACACTGAAGCTTTCTTT
J: TRBJ2-7; D: TRBD1; size: NA; V: TRBV4-3; CDR3: CASSHSRGTGSYEQYF; DNA: TGCGCCAGCAGCCACTCCAGGGGGACAGGGAGCTACGAGCAGTACTTC
J: TRBJ2-1; D: NA; size: few; V: TRBV20-1; CDR3: CSGNGGSTYNEQFF; DNA: TGCAGTGGAAATGGAGGAAGTACCTACAATGAGCAGTTCTTC
J: TRBJ2-3; D: NA; size: NA; V: TRBV30; CDR3: CAWSVRDLDADTQYF; DNA: TGTGCCTGGAGTGTACGGGACTTAGATGCAGATACGCAGTATTTT
J: TRBJ2-6; D: TRBD1; size: few; V: TRBV5-1; CDR3: CASSLRQGSGANVLTF; DNA: TGCGCCAGCAGCTTGCGACAGGGCTCTGGGGCCAACGTCCTGACTTTC
J: TRBJ2-1; D: TRBD2; size: NA; V: TRBV27; CDR3: CASSREGPYNEQFF; DNA: TGTGCCAGCAGTAGGGAGGGACCCTACAATGAGCAGTTCTTC
J: TRBJ1-1; D: NA; size: NA; V: TRBV6-1; CDR3: CASSGLKNTEAFF; DNA: TGTGCCAGCAGCGGTTTAAAGAACACTGAAGCTTTCTTT
J: TRBJ1-2; D: TRBD1; size: few; V: TRBV5-5; CDR3: CASRPDRASGYGYTF; DNA: TGTGCCAGCAGGCCCGACAGGGCGTCCGGCTATGGCTACACCTTC
J: TRBJ2-1; D: TRBD1; size: few; V: TRBV12-3/TRBV12-4; CDR3: CASTRDSLHEQFF; DNA: TGTGCCAGCACCCGGGACAGTTTGCATGAGCAGTTCTTC
J: TRBJ2-7; D: NA; size: NA; V: TRBV27; CDR3: CASSGGHSYEQYF; DNA: TGTGCCAGCAGTGGGGGACACTCCTACGAGCAGTACTTC
J: TRBJ2-7; D: TRBD1; size: few; V: TRBV5-1; CDR3: CASSVDRGPSAQYF; DNA: TGCGCCAGCAGCGTTGACAGGGGGCCTTCGGCGCAGTACTTC
J: TRBJ2-7; D: NA; size: NA; V: TRBV15; CDR3: CATSSLPSPYEQYF; DNA: TGTGCCACCAGCAGCCTACCCAGCCCCTACGAGCAGTACTTC
J: TRBJ2-7; D: NA; size: many; V: TRBV24-1; CDR3: CATSDPGRYEQYF; DNA: TGTGCCACCAGTGATCCCGGACGATACGAGCAGTACTTC
J: TRBJ1-2; D: NA; size: many; V: TRBV9; CDR3: CASSVDGVYGYTF; DNA: TGTGCCAGCAGCGTAGATGGAGTATATGGCTACACCTTC
J: TRBJ2-7; D: TRBD2; size: NA; V: TRBV12-3/TRBV12-4; CDR3: CASSRSSGTYEQYF; DNA: TGTGCCAGCAGTAGATCTAGCGGAACCTACGAGCAGTACTTC
J: TRBJ2-7; D: TRBD1; size: NA; V: TRBV5-1; CDR3: CASSSQQGSRSHEQYF; DNA: TGCGCCAGCAGCTCCCAACAGGGGAGTAGGAGCCACGAGCAGTACTTC
J: TRBJ2-2; D: TRBD1; size: NA; V: TRBV20-1; CDR3: CSATLGTGGGPGELFF; DNA: TGCAGTGCTACCTTAGGGACAGGGGGAGGCCCCGGGGAGCTGTTTTTT
J: TRBJ2-5; D: TRBD2; size: many; V: TRBV12-3/TRBV12-4; CDR3: CASSLPGLVYETQYF; DNA: TGTGCCAGCAGTTTACCGGGACTAGTGTATGAGACCCAGTACTTC
J: TRBJ2-1; D: NA; size: many; V: TRBV5-1; CDR3: CASSLGGTSYNEQFF; DNA: TGCGCCAGCAGCTTGGGCGGGACATCCTACAATGAGCAGTTCTTC
J: TRBJ2-1; D: NA; size: NA; V: TRBV7-8; CDR3: CASSTGRGRGPYNEQFF; DNA: TGTGCCAGCAGCACAGGGAGAGGCCGGGGGCCCTACAATGAGCAGTTCTTC
J: TRBJ2-2; D: TRBD1; size: few; V: TRBV6-2/TRBV6-3; CDR3: CASSPRDRGRGNTGELFF; DNA: TGTGCCAGCAGCCCACGGGACAGGGGGCGAGGGAACACCGGGGAGCTGTTTTTT